This entry lists 16 T cell receptor beta chains sequenced from one sample in a study of blood T cell repertoires in COVID-19. Profiled with immunoSEQ multiplex PCR; TCRdb holds only in-frame clones, not every one. The data hold over 200,000 clones, with less than 90% observed a single time. Material for sequencing was PBMCs or T cells enriched from blood (not recorded which). The receptors here all came from a woman aged 50 to 60 in a cohort exposed to, infected with or recovered from COVID-19 (not recorded which).

The V call is TRBV7-9, the J call TRBJ1-1; D uncertain. CDR1 is SEHNR, CDR2 FQNEAQ, per germline (reference sequence). Trimming took 1 base from V and 0 from J, leaving 12 bases between them. The CDR3 length is 16 residues. The CDR3 region is CASSLDSIFLNTEAFF. CDR3 nucleotide sequence: TGTGCCAGCAGCTTAGACAGCATATTTTTGAACACTGAAGCTTTCTTT.

J is TRBJ1-2 and V is TRBV5-1; D remains ambiguous. V was clipped by 3 bases and J by 4 bases, with 16 bases between them. The CDR3 consists of 15 residues. CDR1 and CDR2 from the germline V gene are SGHRS and YFSETQ. This CDR3 reads CASSSGVSTFYGYTF. The CDR3 DNA reads as TGCGCCAGCAGCTCGGGAGTCTCAACCTTCTATGGCTACACCTTC.

The chain uses TRBV28 and TRBJ1-1, with D unresolved. The CDR3 has 15 residues. In germline, CDR1 is MDHEN, CDR2 SYDVKM. V lost 5 bases to trimming and J lost 4 bases, with 17 bases between them. CDR3 DNA: TGTGCCAGCAGTCCCAGTGGGCGCCTGGGCACTGAAGCTTTCTTT. Encoded protein: CASSPSGRLGTEAFF.

This chain links TRBV28 with TRBJ2-2; 15 bases match TRBD2. Unmatched junction bases numbered 9, after V lost 3 bases and J lost 7 bases. The germline V gene encodes CDR1 MDHEN and CDR2 SYDVKM. CDR3 length: 18 amino acids. This CDR3 is CASSLRRTSGGADGELFF. DNA for the CDR3: TGTGCCAGCAGTTTGAGGAGGACTAGCGGGGGGGCGGACGGGGAGCTGTTTTTT.

The chain joins TRBV3-1 (or the pseudogene TRBV3-2) to TRBJ1-1, with 8 bases that match TRBD1. Trimming cost V 4 bases and J 0 bases; bases outside gene matches: 4. CDR3 length: 15 amino acids. The germline gives CDR1 LGHDT, CDR2 YNNKEL (reference sequence). The CDR3 region has the DNA TGTGCCAGCAGCCCGGGGACAGGAATGAACACTGAAGCTTTCTTT. Translating gives CASSPGTGMNTEAFF.

This clone has a single count. The chain carries TRBV7-3 and TRBJ2-3; the D gene is possibly TRBD2 (6 bases). Germline V gene lookup returns CDR1 SGHTA and CDR2 FQGTGA. The CDR3 has 15 amino acids. Trimming stripped 5 bases from V and 9 bases from J, with 21 bases between. This CDR3 reads CASSPQGSGVDTQYF. CDR3 coding DNA: TGTGCCAGCAGCCCGCAGGGTAGCGGTGTCGACACGCAGTATTTT.

The gene calls are TRBV5-4 and TRBJ2-7; the match to TRBD1 covers 9 bases. With 4 bases clipped from V and 3 bases from J, the junction kept 8 bases outside the gene matches. The CDR3 length is 15 residues. CDR1 and CDR2 from the germline V gene are SGHNT and YYREEE (reference sequence). The CDR3 nucleotides read TGTGCCAGCAGCCCGACAGGGGGTAGGAACTACGAGCAGTACTTC. As protein: CASSPTGGRNYEQYF.

The gene calls are TRBV30 and TRBJ1-3, with a possible D match to TRBD1 (6 bases). The V gene lost 2 bases and the J gene lost 5 bases, with 13 bases spanning the gap. Germline CDR1 and CDR2: GTSNPN and SVGIG (reference sequence). The length of the CDR3 is 14 residues. As DNA, the CDR3 is TGTGCCTGGAGTACGTCGCAGGGGAGAAACACCATATATTTT. Translating it yields CAWSTSQGRNTIYF.

This chain uses TRBV7-2 with TRBJ2-7, with TRBD1 matching 7 bases. The CDR3 sequence is 13 residues long. V was pared by 1 base and J by 6 bases, with 3 bases of the junction left unmatched. CDR1 SGHTA and CDR2 FQGNSA come from the germline V gene. CDR3 protein: CASSLVSGGEQYF. CDR3 nucleotides: TGTGCCAGCAGCTTAGTTTCAGGGGGCGAGCAGTACTTC.

This clone has a single count. The chain uses TRBV5-5 and TRBJ1-2; possibly TRBD1 for D (6 bases). CDR3 length: 17 residues. Trimming took 2 bases from V and 8 from J, leaving 25 bases between them. Germline V gene lookup returns CDR1 SGHKS and CDR2 YYEKEE (reference sequence). In nucleotides, the CDR3 is TGTGCCAGCAGCTTTTCCGCAAACCAGGGGATCGGAGAAGGCTACACCTTC. This codes for CASSFSANQGIGEGYTF.

The gene calls are TRBV2 and TRBJ2-2; D unclear. CDR3 length: 13 residues. CDR1 is SNHLY, CDR2 FYNNEI, per germline. The V gene lost 6 bases and the J gene lost 8 bases, with 13 bases spanning the gap. CDR3 region: CASRITAAGELFF. In DNA, the CDR3 is TGTGCCAGCAGGATCACAGCCGCGGGGGAGCTGTTTTTT.

The DNA of the CDR3 is TGTGCCAGTAGTATAAATCCCCTTTCTAACTATGGCTACACCTTC. Its translation: CASSINPLSNYGYTF. The rearrangement uses TRBV19 and TRBJ1-2; the D is unclear. CDR1 LNHDA and CDR2 SQIVND come from the germline V gene (reference sequence). The V end lost 2 bases, the J end lost 0 bases, and 10 bases lay between the germline ends. This CDR3 has 15 residues.

The chain recombines TRBV4-1 with TRBJ1-5; the match to TRBD1 covers 7 bases. The CDR3 spans 15 residues. Per germline, CDR1 MGHRA and CDR2 YSYEKL. The V gene end was trimmed by 1 base and the J gene end by 3 bases; junction bases not matched to a gene: 3. Here the CDR3 DNA reads TGCGCCAGCAGCCAAGGGGGACAGTACAATCAGCCCCAGCATTTT. This codes for CASSQGGQYNQPQHF.

The chain links TRBV28 to TRBJ1-1; D unresolved. V was trimmed by 3 bases and J by 1 base, leaving 12 bases between them. Germline CDR1 and CDR2: MDHEN and SYDVKM. The CDR3 length is 15 residues. CDR3 in amino acids: CASSLRFRSNTEAFF. CDR3 coding DNA: TGTGCCAGCAGTTTGAGATTCAGGTCGAACACTGAAGCTTTCTTT.

DNA for the CDR3: TGCGCCAGCAGCCTACTAGCGGGGGCGGACACCGGGGAGCTGTTTTTT. It yields the protein CASSLLAGADTGELFF. The chain has TRBV4-3 and TRBJ2-2, with TRBD2 identical over 11 bases. CDR1 and CDR2 from the germline V gene are LGHNA and YSLEER. The CDR3 extends over 16 amino acids. The trim removed 4 bases at V and 3 bases at J, leaving 4 bases unmatched.

V and J are TRBV7-2 and TRBJ2-3; TRBD1 agrees at 10 bases. V trimming: 5 bases; J trimming: 6 bases; junction bases outside the gene matches: 5. CDR3 length: 14 amino acids. CDR1 SGHTA and CDR2 FQGNSA come from the germline V gene. The DNA for the CDR3 is TGTGCCAGCAGCCGGGACAGGGGTGGTGATACGCAGTATTTT. Its translation: CASSRDRGGDTQYF.